This passage covers 8 T cell receptor beta chains from one sample sequenced in a study of T cell responses to AZD1222 COVID-19 vaccine. The repertoire was sequenced with immunoSEQ multiplex PCR; TCRdb's copy has only in-frame clones and lacks some. The data show about 120,000 clones, 70% to 90% seen once. The sequenced sample was peripheral blood, obtained on day 0 of AZD1222 vaccination. These TCRs come from an adult in good health.

CDR3 sequence: CASSLIVGGEQYF. Written as DNA, the CDR3 is TGTGCCAGCAGCTTAATTGTCGGAGGCGAGCAGTACTTC. V gene TRBV7-3 combines with J gene TRBJ2-7; possibly TRBD2 for D (5 bases). CDR3 length: 13 amino acids. From germline, CDR1 is SGHTA and CDR2 FQGTGA. V lost 1 base and J 6 bases, leaving 10 bases between the germline ends.

The chain combines TRBV6-1 with TRBJ2-7, with TRBD2 identical over 8 bases. V was clipped by 4 bases and J by 3 bases; unmatched bases: 14. The germline gives CDR1 MNHNS, CDR2 SASEGT. The CDR3 extends over 17 amino acids. CDR3 region: CASSALGRGGSIYEQYF. The CDR3 DNA follows: TGTGCCAGCAGTGCCCTCGGGAGGGGCGGGAGTATCTACGAGCAGTACTTC.

The chain joins TRBV7-3 to TRBJ1-1; the match to TRBD1 covers 7 bases. Germline V gives CDR1 SGHTA, CDR2 FQGTGA. This CDR3 region has 13 residues. J gave up 7 bases and V 2 bases, and 4 bases lay outside the gene matches. CDR3 in DNA: TGTGCCAGCAGCTTATTTCGGACAGGTGAAGCTTTCTTT. It specifies CASSLFRTGEAFF.

This chain links TRBV18 with TRBJ1-3; D gene uncertain. V shed 2 bases and J shed 4 bases, with 18 bases lying between them. Germline lookup yields CDR1 KGHSH and CDR2 LQKENI. This CDR3 is built from 17 residues. The CDR3 sequence: CASSPYRVIEPGNTIYF. The CDR3 nucleotides read TGTGCCAGCTCACCATACCGGGTCATCGAACCCGGAAACACCATATATTTT. The variable domain in full, completed from reference TRBV18 and TRBJ1-3, reads NAGVMQNPRHLVRRRGQEARLRCSPMKGHSHVYWYRQLPEEGLKFMVYLQKENIIDESGMPKERFSAEFPKEGPSILRIQQVVRGDSAAYFCASSPYRVIEPGNTIYFGEGSWLTVV.

The J gene is TRBJ1-6, the V gene TRBV7-6; unclear D gene. Germline values: CDR1 SGHVS, CDR2 FNYEAQ. The CDR3 runs 14 residues. V lost 4 bases and J 5 bases, leaving 9 bases between the germline ends. CDR3 amino acids: CASSWGNDNSPLHF. CDR3 in DNA: TGTGCCAGCAGCTGGGGTAATGATAATTCACCCCTCCACTTT.

DNA of the CDR3: TGTGCCAGCAGTTACAGCGGAGGGGCGGACTACGAGCAGTACTTC. Encoded protein: CASSYSGGADYEQYF. This rearrangement joins TRBV6-2 or TRBV6-3 to TRBJ2-7; tentatively, D is TRBD2 (6 bases). Germline CDR1 and CDR2: MNHEY and SVGEGT. The CDR3 has 15 amino acids. Trimming pared 2 bases from V and 3 bases from J, leaving 14 bases between.

The chain carries TRBV18 and TRBJ1-5; TRBD1 agrees at 7 bases. Germline CDR1 is KGHSH and CDR2 is LQKENI. V was clipped by 3 bases and J by 3 bases; unmatched bases: 5. The CDR3 extends over 15 amino acids. Here the CDR3 reads CASSPSTGSNQPQHF. In DNA, the CDR3 is TGTGCCAGCTCACCTTCGACAGGGTCCAATCAGCCCCAGCATTTT.

This clone occurred a few times. The chain recombines TRBV3-1 (or the pseudogene TRBV3-2) with TRBJ1-2; tentatively, D is TRBD1 (6 bases). V was shortened by 4 bases and J by 5 bases, with 14 bases between the two germline ends. Per germline, CDR1 LGHDT and CDR2 YNNKEL (reference sequence). The CDR3 runs to 14 residues. CDR3 region: CASSPGGPRYGYTF. The CDR3 region has the DNA TGTGCCAGCAGCCCCGGGGGGCCGAGGTATGGCTACACCTTC.